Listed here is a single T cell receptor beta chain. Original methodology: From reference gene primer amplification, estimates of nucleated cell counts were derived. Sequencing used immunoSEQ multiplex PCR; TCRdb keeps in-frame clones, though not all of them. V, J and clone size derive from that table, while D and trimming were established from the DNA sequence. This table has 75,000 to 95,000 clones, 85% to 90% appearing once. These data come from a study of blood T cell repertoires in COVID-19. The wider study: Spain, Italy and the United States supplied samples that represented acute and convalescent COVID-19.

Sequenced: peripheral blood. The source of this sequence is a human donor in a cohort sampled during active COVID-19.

The CDR3 region has the DNA TGTGCCAGCAGTTCCTCGACTAGCGGGAGGCTTTTGGTGTTCTTC. This sequence encodes CASSSSTSGRLLVFF. The chain couples TRBV28 to TRBJ2-1; TRBD2 aligns across 13 bases. The CDR3 is made up of 15 amino acids. Germline loops: CDR1 MDHEN, CDR2 SYDVKM. Germline trimming cut 4 bases from V and 15 bases from J; bases unmatched to any gene: 12.